One and the same sample provided the 32 T cell receptor beta chains below, sequenced in a study of T cell responses to AZD1222 COVID-19 vaccine (dated by TCRdb to about 2021). Library creation used the immunoSEQ multiplex PCR assay. The immuneACCESS repertoire file appears here via TCRdb, limited to in-frame rearrangements. These files lack a portion of the clones; in checked studies, under half of the deficit traces to unresolved V genes, and the cause of the others is not known. Present in this sample are about 120,000 clones, 70% to 90% of which were seen just once. Over 2.5% of the sample comes from the top ten. The time point label here, explained by the study, means: about 28 days (+/-7) after the second vaccine dose. Sequenced here: peripheral blood, sampled 28 days after the second AZD1222 dose. These receptors all stem from an adult who received the AZD1222 COVID-19 vaccine.

The genes are TRBV6-1 and TRBJ1-5; D is unclear. This CDR3 comprises 16 residues. Germline V gene lookup returns CDR1 MNHNS and CDR2 SASEGT. Between the trimmed V and J ends, which lost 2 bases and 1 base, there was a span of 12 bases. CDR3 protein: CASSEWGGESNQPQHF. CDR3 sequence (DNA): TGTGCCAGCAGTGAATGGGGTGGGGAGAGCAATCAGCCCCAGCATTTT.

The rearrangement uses TRBV6-5 and TRBJ1-1, with D possibly being TRBD1 (5 bases). CDR1 is MNHEY, CDR2 SVGAGI, per germline. This CDR3 has 13 amino acids. The V gene lost 6 bases and the J gene lost 5 bases, with 13 bases spanning the gap. The CDR3 region has the DNA TGTGCCAGCAGCCGACTGCAGGGAACTGAAGCTTTCTTT. Residues: CASSRLQGTEAFF.

The chain recombines TRBV29-1 with TRBJ2-1, with 8 bases aligning to TRBD2. The V segment lost 3 bases and the J segment 0 bases; nucleotides outside the gene matches: 4. The germline V gene has CDR1 SQVTM and CDR2 ANQGSEA. The length of the CDR3 is 15 residues. DNA for the CDR3: TGCAGCGTTGAGGGCCGGGGGGGCTCCTACAATGAGCAGTTCTTC. It specifies CSVEGRGGSYNEQFF.

This clone occurred a few times. The gene calls are TRBV5-1 and TRBJ1-1, with 7 nucleotides matching TRBD1. Germline CDR1 SGHRS, CDR2 YFSETQ. V was clipped by 0 bases and J by 0 bases; unmatched bases: 5. The CDR3 is made up of 16 amino acids. The CDR3 DNA is TGCGCCAGCAGCTTGGATCCCGGGACAGTGAACACTGAAGCTTTCTTT. Translation gives CASSLDPGTVNTEAFF.

This clone was detected once. The CDR3 DNA follows: TGTGCCGCCGATTTGTCCGATTGCTCTGGGGCCAACGTCCTGACTTTC. This codes for CAADLSDCSGANVLTF. The chain is built from TRBV27 and TRBJ2-6; D is unresolved. In germline, CDR1 is MNHEY, CDR2 SMNVEV (reference sequence). Trimming removed 11 bases at V and 0 bases at J, with 17 bases between. The CDR3 length is 16 residues.

The V call is TRBV2, the J call TRBJ2-7; 9 bases agree with TRBD1. The trim removed 7 bases at V and 4 bases at J, leaving 8 bases unmatched. Germline V gene data show CDR1 as SNHLY and CDR2 as FYNNEI. The CDR3 covers 14 residues. CDR3 coding DNA: TGTGCCAGCATGGGTAGGGACAGGGTTTACGAGCAGTACTTC. It encodes CASMGRDRVYEQYF. The full variable domain, with the rest looked up from reference TRBV2 and TRBJ2-7, is EPEVTQTPSHQVTQMGQEVILRCVPISNHLYFYWYRQILGQKVEFLVSFYNNEISEKSEIFDDQFSVERPDGSNFTLKIRSTKLEDSAMYFCASMGRDRVYEQYFGPGTRLTVT.

This rearrangement joins TRBV3-1 (or the pseudogene TRBV3-2) to TRBJ1-2; TRBD1 is a possible D gene (5 bases). CDR3 size: 14 residues. The germline CDR1 and CDR2 sequences are LGHDT and YNNKEL (reference sequence). Deletions cut 0 bases from V and 8 bases from J, with 13 bases between. CDR3 in amino acids: CASSQDLGAGGYTF. In DNA, the CDR3 is TGTGCCAGCAGCCAAGATCTTGGGGCAGGCGGCTACACCTTC.

This clone was seen only once. The chain carries TRBV18 and TRBJ1-3, with D possibly TRBD1 on 5 matching bases. In germline, CDR1 is KGHSH, CDR2 LQKENI. This CDR3 spans 16 amino acids. V shed 2 bases and J shed 4 bases, with 15 bases lying between them. The CDR3 region is CASSPALKGQGNTIYF. CDR3 in DNA: TGTGCCAGCTCACCAGCCTTAAAGGGGCAGGGAAACACCATATATTTT.

V and J are TRBV7-3 and TRBJ2-3, with 8 bases aligning to TRBD2. CDR1 and CDR2 (germline): SGHTA, FQGTGA. V shed 0 bases, J shed 2 bases, and the junction held 4 bases outside the gene matches. CDR3 length equals 16 residues. CDR3 protein: CASSLTGGEPTDTQYF. The CDR3 nucleotides are TGTGCCAGCAGCTTAACCGGGGGGGAGCCCACAGATACGCAGTATTTT.

This rearrangement joins TRBV10-3 to TRBJ1-1, with 8 bases aligning to TRBD1. The germline V gene encodes CDR1 ENHRY and CDR2 SYGVKD. V shed 1 base, J shed 0 bases, and the junction held 7 bases outside the gene matches. The CDR3 length is 17 residues. CDR3 residues: CAISEFNRGFMNTEAFF. CDR3 nucleotide sequence: TGTGCCATCAGTGAGTTTAACAGGGGGTTCATGAACACTGAAGCTTTCTTT.

This rearrangement joins TRBV4-3 to TRBJ1-2; unclear D gene. This CDR3 contains 13 residues. Germline-derived CDR1 and CDR2 are LGHNA and YSLEER. The V gene lost 3 bases and the J gene lost 2 bases, with 7 bases spanning the gap. The CDR3 DNA reads TGCGCCAGCAGCCAGGATTACAACTATGGCTACACCTTC. Its translation is CASSQDYNYGYTF.

The chain joins TRBV25-1 to TRBJ2-5, with D hard to call. This CDR3 has 14 amino acids. Trimming stripped 1 base from V and 5 bases from J, with 11 bases between. Looked up from germline, CDR1 is MGHDK and CDR2 is SYGVNS. The CDR3 nucleotides are TGTGCCAGCAGTGAATCAGGTACTGGGGAGACCCAGTACTTC. Its translation is CASSESGTGETQYF.

The chain links TRBV4-1 to TRBJ2-7, with 8 nucleotides matching TRBD2. CDR1 and CDR2 from the germline V gene are MGHRA and YSYEKL. This CDR3 is 16 amino acids long. Losses at the gene ends were 1 base for V and 3 bases for J; bases not matched to a gene: 8. This CDR3 is CASSQVLLAAYYEQYF. The CDR3 DNA sequence: TGCGCCAGCAGCCAAGTTCTACTAGCGGCATACTACGAGCAGTACTTC.

The chain recombines TRBV28 with TRBJ1-3, with D perhaps TRBD1 (5 bases). Trimming pared 7 bases from V and 0 bases from J, leaving 13 bases between. The CDR3 is 15 amino acids. Germline CDR1 is MDHEN and CDR2 is SYDVKM. DNA of the CDR3: TGTGCCAGCAACCCGGGACGGAGCTCTGGAAACACCATATATTTT. Translation: CASNPGRSSGNTIYF.

DNA of the CDR3: TGTGCCAGCAGCTTATGGGGAGTTGGCACTGAAGCTTTCTTT. Amino acid sequence: CASSLWGVGTEAFF. The chain recombines TRBV11-3 with TRBJ1-1; D call uncertain. The CDR3 is made up of 14 amino acids. Trimming stripped 2 bases from V and 4 bases from J, with 11 bases between. Germline V lookup: CDR1 SGHNT, CDR2 YENEEA. Full variable domain (outside the CDR3, taken from reference TRBV11-3 and TRBJ1-1): EAGVVQSPRYKIIEKKQPVAFWCNPISGHNTLYWYLQNLGQGPELLIRYENEEAVDDSQLPKDRFSAERLKGVDSTLKIQPAELGDSAVYLCASSLWGVGTEAFFGQGTRLTVV.

The chain recombines TRBV15 with TRBJ1-2; D not certain. This CDR3 comprises 13 residues. Trimming took 0 bases from V and 3 from J, leaving 5 bases between them. Germline CDR1 reads LNHNV; CDR2 reads YYDKDF (reference sequence). This CDR3 reads CATSRDPYYGYTF. The CDR3 DNA follows: TGTGCCACCAGCAGAGATCCCTACTATGGCTACACCTTC.

The chain links TRBV27 to TRBJ1-2; 9 bases align to TRBD1. The CDR3 runs 15 residues. V dropped 0 bases and J dropped 4; count of bases not matched to a gene: 3. Germline V gene sequence: CDR1 MNHEY, CDR2 SMNVEV (reference sequence). The CDR3 is CASSLSSTGGYGYTF. The CDR3 DNA reads TGTGCCAGCAGTTTATCGTCGACAGGGGGCTATGGCTACACCTTC.

This CDR3 reads CASSPRGAYEQYF. CDR3 nucleotides: TGTGCCAGCTCACCGAGGGGGGCCTACGAGCAGTACTTC. V usage is TRBV18 and J usage is TRBJ2-7; D is possibly TRBD1 or TRBD2 (6 bases each). Per germline, CDR1 KGHSH and CDR2 LQKENI. V lost 3 bases to trimming and J lost 2 bases, with 8 bases between them. CDR3 length equals 13 residues.

Note on this clone: Additional DNA sequences in this sample encode the identical CDR3. The chain carries TRBV5-1 and TRBJ1-1; D gene unclear. In germline, CDR1 is SGHRS, CDR2 YFSETQ. This CDR3 comprises 13 residues. Between the trimmed V and J ends, which lost 0 bases and 0 bases, there was a span of 3 bases. As DNA, the CDR3 is TGCGCCAGCAGCTTGGAAGTGAACACTGAAGCTTTCTTT. Encoded protein: CASSLEVNTEAFF.

The table lists this clone with a count of one. The chain is built from TRBV5-1 and TRBJ1-3; no clear D gene. The germline CDR1 and CDR2 sequences are SGHRS and YFSETQ. V was clipped by 4 bases and J by 0 bases, with 11 bases between them. This CDR3 spans 15 amino acids. CDR3 in DNA: TGCGCCAGCAGCCGGGAGGGCTCCTCTGGAAACACCATATATTTT. It encodes CASSREGSSGNTIYF.

V is TRBV7-2 and J is TRBJ2-7; D unclear. V gave up 1 base and J gave up 1 base, with 5 bases separating them. Looked up from germline, CDR1 is SGHTA and CDR2 is FQGNSA. The CDR3 runs to 13 residues. The CDR3 region has the DNA TGTGCCAGCAGCTTAGACGGATCCTACGAGCAGTACTTC. Amino acids: CASSLDGSYEQYF.

The genes are TRBV7-8 and TRBJ2-1; 12 nucleotides line up with TRBD2. The germline gives CDR1 SGHVS, CDR2 FQNEAQ. There are 13 residues in the CDR3. V lost 9 bases to trimming and J lost 7 bases; unmatched junction nucleotides: 4. CDR3 in DNA: TGTGCCAGTCGACTAGCGGGGGTAAATGAGCAGTTCTTC. It yields the protein CASRLAGVNEQFF.

This clone was observed a handful of times. The chain couples TRBV30 to TRBJ1-1; 12 bases agree with TRBD1. Germline V gene lookup returns CDR1 GTSNPN and CDR2 SVGIG (reference sequence). This CDR3 comprises 14 residues. The V and J ends lost 6 bases and 7 bases, in that order; junction bases with no gene match: 9. CDR3 nucleotides: TGTGCCTGCGCGTTCCGGGACAGGGGGCTTGAAGCTTTCTTT. Translated, it gives CACAFRDRGLEAFF.

This clone was seen a single time. The chain carries TRBV29-1 and TRBJ2-1; a weak D match, TRBD2 (7 bases). CDR3 length equals 15 residues. CDR1 is SQVTM and CDR2 is ANQGSEA in the germline V gene. V lost 6 bases to trimming and J lost 1 base, with 16 bases between them. CDR3 in DNA: TGCAGCGTGGGGGGGCAGACCGAGTCCTACAATGAGCAGTTCTTC. Translating it yields CSVGGQTESYNEQFF.

The CDR3 protein is CASSPGGTEAFF. The CDR3 nucleotides are TGTGCCAGCAGTCCCGGGGGGACTGAAGCTTTCTTT. This sequence joins TRBV6-5 and TRBJ1-1, with D possibly matching TRBD1 (5 bases). Trimming took 5 bases from V and 5 from J, leaving 9 bases between them. The CDR3 runs to 12 residues. Germline V CDR1 and CDR2: MNHEY, SVGAGI.

The chain is built from TRBV5-6 and TRBJ1-1; D is undetermined. Per the germline V gene, CDR1 is SGHDT and CDR2 is YYEEEE. Trimming stripped 1 base from V and 3 bases from J, with 10 bases between. CDR3 length equals 14 residues. The CDR3 spells CASSLPVHHTEAFF. As DNA, the CDR3 is TGTGCCAGCAGCTTGCCGGTGCACCACACTGAAGCTTTCTTT.

This clone has more than one count but fewer than ten. This CDR3 is CASSRGEGTLVGYTF. The CDR3 DNA is TGTGCCAGCAGCCGCGGCGAGGGGACCTTAGTTGGCTACACCTTC. The chain combines TRBV14 with TRBJ1-2; possible D gene TRBD1, 5 bases. V lost 4 bases and J lost 7, with 19 bases in between. The V gene's germline CDR1 is SGHDN and CDR2 FVKESK. The CDR3 length is 15 residues. Full variable domain (outside the CDR3, taken from reference TRBV14 and TRBJ1-2): EAGVTQFPSHSVIEKGQTVTLRCDPISGHDNLYWYRRVMGKEIKFLLHFVKESKQDESGMPNNRFLAERTGGTYSTLKVQPAELEDSGVYFCASSRGEGTLVGYTFGSGTRLTVV.

The gene calls are TRBV29-1 and TRBJ1-2, with D unclear. This CDR3 has 12 residues. CDR1 is SQVTM, CDR2 ANQGSEA, per germline. The V and J ends lost 0 bases and 5 bases respectively, with 7 bases between them. The CDR3 DNA sequence: TGCAGCGTTGAAGATAGCTATTATGGCTACACCTTC. This codes for CSVEDSYYGYTF.

This chain uses TRBV19 with TRBJ2-1; D not resolved. V was shortened by 0 bases and J by 10 bases, with 13 bases between the two germline ends. The CDR3 is 14 residues long. CDR1 is LNHDA and CDR2 is SQIVND in the germline V gene (reference sequence). CDR3 residues: CASSIDVTIYEQFF. Here the CDR3 DNA reads TGTGCCAGTAGTATAGATGTTACCATCTACGAGCAGTTCTTC.

The V call is TRBV5-1, the J call TRBJ1-2; 9 nucleotides align to TRBD1. The CDR3 totals 14 residues. V shed 0 bases and J 7 bases; nucleotides not matched to a gene: 4. CDR1 is SGHRS, CDR2 YFSETQ, per germline. CDR3 amino acids: CASSLGTGVLGYTF. The CDR3 bases are TGCGCCAGCAGCTTGGGGACAGGGGTGCTTGGCTACACCTTC.

CDR3 region: CSAREGTEAFF. The CDR3 nucleotides are TGCAGCGCTAGGGAAGGTACTGAAGCTTTCTTT. The chain has TRBV29-1 and TRBJ1-1, with no clear D. Between the trimmed V and J ends, which lost 7 bases and 5 bases, there was a span of 11 bases. Germline lookup yields CDR1 SQVTM and CDR2 ANQGSEA. The CDR3 contains 11 residues.

This chain links TRBV5-1 with TRBJ2-1; 9 nucleotides align to TRBD2. The V and J ends lost 3 bases and 10 bases, in that order; junction bases with no gene match: 14. The CDR3 covers 16 residues. From germline, CDR1 is SGHRS and CDR2 YFSETQ. Here the CDR3 reads CASSSLGVAGAVEQFF. In DNA form, the CDR3 reads TGCGCCAGCAGCTCACTGGGGGTAGCGGGGGCCGTCGAGCAGTTCTTC.